This passage covers 18 T cell receptor beta chains from one sample sequenced in a study of T cells in Graves' hyperthyroidism and ophthalmopathy. Amplified TCR beta CDR3 regions came from RNA transcripts. Using the HTBI primer set, a first-round RT-PCR was run on the TCR CDR3. Using its own MiXCR run on the multiplex PCR reads, TCRdb lists one record per CDR3 protein. The sample has around 300,000 distinct CDR3 sequences; roughly an eighth are singletons. The sample taken for sequencing was blood. These receptors all come from a woman aged 40-49 years with Graves' ophthalmopathy.

The sample holds a few counts of this clonotype. The chain uses TRBV19 and TRBJ2-2, with 9 bases fitting TRBD1. Trimming took 10 bases from V and 1 from J; bases not matched to a gene: 7. This CDR3 is 15 amino acids long. The germline V gene has CDR1 LNHDA and CDR2 SQIVND (reference sequence). The CDR3 DNA reads as TGTGCCAATATCAGGGGACAGGGGAACACCGGGGAGCTGTTTTTT. Its translation is CANIRGQGNTGELFF.

This clonotype has ten or more counts. This rearrangement joins TRBV6-1 to TRBJ1-4; a weak D match, TRBD1 (6 bases). The CDR3 runs 14 residues. Germline-derived CDR1 and CDR2 are MNHNS and SASEGT. V was pared by 6 bases and J by 8 bases, with 16 bases between. CDR3 protein: CASRRGDIFEKLFF. In DNA form, the CDR3 reads TGTGCCAGCAGGAGGGGGGATATTTTCGAAAAACTGTTTTTT.

This clonotype was detected ten times or more. This sequence joins TRBV6-2 or TRBV6-3 and TRBJ2-1; TRBD2 matches at 11 bases. Trimming took 6 bases from V and 7 from J; bases not matched to a gene: 14. CDR3 length: 17 amino acids. Per germline, CDR1 MNHEY and CDR2 SVGEGT. The CDR3 protein is CASRSINLAGGGNEQFF. The CDR3, as DNA: TGTGCCAGCAGAAGCATCAATCTAGCGGGGGGCGGAAATGAGCAGTTCTTC.

As concerns this clonotype: A much more abundant neighbour one base away suggests this may be a read error. The CDR3 loop reads CSARGQYEQFF. CDR3 in DNA: TGCAGTGCTAGGGGACAATACGAGCAGTTCTTC. V is TRBV20-1 and J is TRBJ2-1, with D possibly TRBD1 on 6 matching bases. This CDR3 is 11 amino acids long. The germline V gene has CDR1 DFQATT and CDR2 SNEGSKA (reference sequence). The V and J ends lost 3 bases and 10 bases respectively, with 10 bases between them.

In this sample, this clonotype turned up a few times. The J gene is TRBJ2-1, the V gene TRBV11-2; perhaps D is TRBD1 or TRBD2 (6 bases each). The CDR3 is made up of 16 amino acids. Germline V CDR1 and CDR2: SGHAT, FQNNGV. V was trimmed by 5 bases and J by 4 bases, leaving 18 bases between them. CDR3 region: CASSPKGGAGYNEQFF. The CDR3 nucleotides read TGTGCCAGCAGCCCGAAAGGGGGAGCGGGTTACAATGAGCAGTTCTTC.

This clonotype occurred a few times. Compared with germline, one end of the junction differs, possibly owing to a read error. The chain has TRBV6-2 or TRBV6-3 and TRBJ2-5; D is possibly TRBD1 (6 bases). Germline V gives CDR1 MNHEY, CDR2 SVGEGT. This CDR3 region has 14 residues. DNA for the CDR3: TGTGCCGGCAGTGGCCCAGGGGAGCAAGAGACCCAGTACTTC. Translated: CAGSGPGEQETQYF.

Concerning this clonotype itself: An end of the junction differs from the germline gene, which may be a read error. The chain employs TRBV7-2 and TRBJ1-5, with D possibly TRBD1 on 6 matching bases. CDR3 length: 15 residues. Germline assignment: CDR1 SGHTA and CDR2 FQGNSA. CDR3 nucleotide sequence: TGTGTCAGCAGCTTAGGGGGGTATAGCAATCAGCCCCAGCATTTT. Translating it yields CVSSLGGYSNQPQHF.

This clonotype has a count of ten or more. The chain employs TRBV2 and TRBJ2-7; no definite D call. Trimming cost V 7 bases and J 2 bases, with 15 bases left between them. The CDR3 has 14 amino acids. Germline lookup yields CDR1 SNHLY and CDR2 FYNNEI. The CDR3 spells CASTADLATYEQYF. The CDR3 DNA is TGTGCCAGCACCGCGGACCTCGCGACCTACGAGCAGTACTTC. Supplemented by reference TRBV2 and TRBJ2-7, the full variable domain reads EPEVTQTPSHQVTQMGQEVILRCVPISNHLYFYWYRQILGQKVEFLVSFYNNEISEKSEIFDDQFSVERPDGSNFTLKIRSTKLEDSAMYFCASTADLATYEQYFGPGTRLTVT.

V and J are TRBV7-9 and TRBJ2-5; 10 nucleotides line up with TRBD1. V lost 2 bases and J lost 3; bases outside the gene matches: 6. CDR3 length equals 16 residues. The germline CDR1 and CDR2 sequences are SEHNR and FQNEAQ (reference sequence). CDR3 in amino acids: CASSLPGGTGEETQYF. In DNA form, the CDR3 reads TGTGCCAGCAGCTTACCAGGCGGGACAGGGGAAGAGACCCAGTACTTC.

Concerning this clonotype itself: A much larger clonotype is one base distant, so this may be a read error. V gene TRBV7-8 combines with J gene TRBJ2-1; possible D gene TRBD2, 5 bases. The CDR3 is made up of 14 amino acids. The V end lost 6 bases, the J end lost 5 bases, and 14 bases lay between the germline ends. CDR1 and CDR2 from the germline V gene are SGHVS and FQNEAQ. CDR3: CASRRRGINNEQFF. In nucleotides, the CDR3 is TGTGCCAGCAGAAGACGGGGTATTAACAATGAGCAGTTCTTC.

As for this clonotype: Germline and junction disagree at one end, which may indicate a read error. This chain links TRBV19 with TRBJ2-2; perhaps TRBD1 as D (5 bases). The length of the CDR3 is 13 residues. Germline V gene lookup returns CDR1 LNHDA and CDR2 SQIVND (reference sequence). The CDR3 DNA is TGTGCCAGTAGTTACAGGAACACCGTGGAGCTGTTTTTT. Its translation is CASSYRNTVELFF.

This clonotype was detected many times. The chain links TRBV27 to TRBJ1-6; D possibly corresponds to TRBD1 (6 bases). Per the germline V gene, CDR1 is MNHEY and CDR2 is SMNVEV (reference sequence). CDR3 length: 15 amino acids. V dropped 5 bases and J dropped 3 bases, with 11 bases sitting between them. The CDR3 coding sequence is TGTGCCAGCAGTCCGGTGGACAGCTATAATTCACCCCTCCACTTT. Protein: CASSPVDSYNSPLHF.

There are a few counts of this clonotype. The chain is built from TRBV15 and TRBJ2-6; 7 bases line up with TRBD1. V dropped 0 bases and J dropped 6; count of bases not matched to a gene: 14. CDR3 length equals 19 residues. Germline lookup yields CDR1 LNHNV and CDR2 YYDKDF (reference sequence). CDR3 nucleotides: TGTGCCACCAGCAGAGAGGAGTCAGGGGGATTCTGGTTGGCCAACGTCCTGACTTTC. Amino acids: CATSREESGGFWLANVLTF.

This clonotype appeared many times. Compared with germline, one end of the junction differs, possibly owing to a read error. V usage is TRBV6-1 and J usage is TRBJ1-1; D is undetermined. Germline V gene lookup returns CDR1 MNHNS and CDR2 SASEGT. The CDR3 has 14 residues. In nucleotides, the CDR3 is TGTGCCAGCAGAGAAGCGCAGCTGAACACTGAAGCTTTCTTT. Amino acids: CASREAQLNTEAFF.

The J gene is TRBJ2-7, the V gene TRBV14; TRBD2 matches 7 bases. V shed 4 bases, J shed 2 bases, and the junction held 8 bases outside the gene matches. The CDR3 contains 15 residues. Germline loops: CDR1 SGHDN, CDR2 FVKESK. CDR3 sequence reads: CASSRGASGAYEQYF. CDR3 sequence (DNA): TGTGCCAGCAGCCGAGGTGCTAGCGGTGCCTACGAGCAGTACTTC.

This clonotype was detected many times. V usage is TRBV29-1 and J usage is TRBJ1-1; TRBD1 matches 7 bases. The germline CDR1 and CDR2 sequences are SQVTM and ANQGSEA. Trimming took 2 bases from V and 3 from J; bases not matched to a gene: 15. The CDR3 consists of 17 residues. The CDR3 DNA reads as TGCAGCGTTGAAAAGCGGAGTGAACAGGGGTGGTACACTGAAGCTTTCTTT. This gives the protein CSVEKRSEQGWYTEAFF.

This clonotype was seen ten or more times. The chain links TRBV29-1 to TRBJ2-5; possibly TRBD2 for D (5 bases). From germline, CDR1 is SQVTM and CDR2 ANQGSEA. Trimming took off 3 bases at V and 0 bases at J, with 5 bases between the two ends. CDR3 length: 12 amino acids. CDR3 sequence: CSVERDQETQYF. CDR3 DNA: TGCAGCGTTGAGCGGGACCAAGAGACCCAGTACTTC.

This clonotype showed up many times. This chain uses TRBV6-5 with TRBJ2-1, with TRBD1 matching 7 bases. This CDR3 is built from 15 residues. The V gene end was trimmed by 2 bases and the J gene end by 7 bases; junction bases not matched to a gene: 8. Germline assignment: CDR1 MNHEY and CDR2 SVGAGI. The CDR3 DNA reads TGTGCCAGCAGTTACGAAGGGGGCCGAAGGAATGAGCAGTTCTTC. Amino acid sequence: CASSYEGGRRNEQFF.